This entry lists 24 T cell receptor beta chains sequenced from one sample in a study of human T cells and chemical hapten exposure. The time point denotes: patch test 1, 2 weeks after DPC sensitization. Treatment given: therapeutic diphenylcyclopropenone sensitization with weekly scalp DPC. In TCRdb, the RACE reads were re-called with MiXCR into one record per CDR3 protein. This table holds around 120,000 distinct CDR3 sequences, roughly 15% found once. The sequencing used whole blood, collected in connection with sensitization to the hapten diphenylcyclopropenone (DPC). The source is a man younger than 35 with alopecia areata. Some clones in this sample may be carry-over from other donors' samples.

The chain uses TRBV29-1 and TRBJ2-1; 9 bases line up with TRBD1. This CDR3 has 15 residues. The V gene's germline CDR1 is SQVTM and CDR2 ANQGSEA. The J segment lost 6 bases and the V segment lost 7 bases, leaving 13 bases of the junction unmatched. CDR3 sequence reads: CSAHTGTGKSNEQFF. CDR3 nucleotides: TGCAGCGCACATACCGGGACAGGGAAGAGCAATGAGCAGTTCTTC.

This sequence joins TRBV29-1 and TRBJ2-3, with no clear D. V was shortened by 6 bases and J by 0 bases, with 13 bases between the two germline ends. Germline CDR1 reads SQVTM; CDR2 reads ANQGSEA. The length of the CDR3 is 14 residues. As DNA, the CDR3 is TGCAGCGTGATCACGTATCGTAGCACAGATACGCAGTATTTT. Encoded protein: CSVITYRSTDTQYF.

The rearrangement joins TRBV2 to TRBJ1-1; D may be TRBD1 (6 bases). The CDR3 runs 13 residues. Germline CDR1 and CDR2: SNHLY and FYNNEI. Trimming took off 6 bases at V and 9 bases at J, with 17 bases between the two ends. The CDR3 is CASRDDDRFQAFF. The CDR3 region has the DNA TGTGCCAGCAGAGACGACGACAGGTTTCAAGCTTTCTTT.

This chain joins TRBV10-3 and TRBJ1-5, with 7 bases lining up with TRBD1. CDR3 size: 15 residues. After removal of 0 bases from V and 7 bases from J, the junction contained 6 bases not matched to a gene. Germline V gene data show CDR1 as ENHRY and CDR2 as SYGVKD. The CDR3 protein is CAISESQGVRQPQHF. For the CDR3, the DNA is TGTGCCATCAGTGAGTCGCAGGGGGTAAGACAGCCCCAGCATTTT.

The chain combines TRBV6-5 with TRBJ2-2; maybe TRBD1 (5 bases). Germline assignment: CDR1 MNHEY and CDR2 SVGAGI. This CDR3 contains 14 residues. V was cut by 0 bases and J by 6 bases, with 8 bases left in between. The CDR3: CASSYSKGAGELFF. CDR3 in DNA: TGTGCCAGCAGTTACTCGAAAGGGGCCGGGGAGCTGTTTTTT.

The V call is TRBV11-2, the J call TRBJ1-6, with D possibly being TRBD1 (5 bases). Between the trimmed V and J ends, which lost 3 bases and 6 bases, there was a span of 9 bases. The CDR3 is 14 residues long. CDR1 is SGHAT, CDR2 FQNNGV, per germline. In nucleotides, the CDR3 is TGTGCCAGCAGCTTCAGGGCTAGTAATTCACCCCTCCACTTT. It specifies CASSFRASNSPLHF.

This clonotype was found a few times. J is TRBJ2-1 and V is TRBV10-2; 10 bases map to TRBD2. Germline loops: CDR1 WSHSY, CDR2 SAAADI. This CDR3 comprises 14 residues. The junction had 3 bases not matched to a gene; V was cut back by 6 bases and J by 4 bases. The CDR3 region has the DNA TGCGCCAGCAGAACTAGCGGGACTTACAATGAGCAGTTCTTC. This sequence encodes CASRTSGTYNEQFF.

This chain connects TRBV7-9 to TRBJ2-5; weak D call: TRBD1 (5 bases). V lost 5 bases, J lost 5 bases, and 12 bases lay in between. This CDR3 region has 13 residues. Germline lookup yields CDR1 SEHNR and CDR2 FQNEAQ (reference sequence). In DNA, the CDR3 is TGTGCCAGCAGCAAGACAGTGATGGAGACCCAGTACTTC. Translation gives CASSKTVMETQYF.

V usage is TRBV7-3 and J usage is TRBJ2-1; D tentatively reads TRBD1 or TRBD2 (5 bases each). This CDR3 is built from 15 residues. CDR1 and CDR2 (germline): SGHTA, FQGTGA. V was pared by 5 bases and J by 8 bases, with 19 bases between. The DNA of the CDR3 is TGTGCCAGCAGCACCAGGGTAGACGGGGTCGATGAGCAGTTCTTC. This sequence encodes CASSTRVDGVDEQFF.

This clonotype has a handful of counts. The chain is built from TRBV29-1 and TRBJ1-2, with TRBD1 matching 9 bases. The V gene's germline CDR1 is SQVTM and CDR2 ANQGSEA. V gave up 6 bases and J gave up 3 bases; unmatched junction bases: 11. CDR3 size: 15 residues. The CDR3 loop reads CSVAGPGQGDYGYTF. Written as DNA, the CDR3 is TGCAGCGTCGCGGGCCCGGGACAGGGAGACTATGGCTACACCTTC.

The table lists this clonotype with a few counts. The rearrangement joins TRBV15 to TRBJ2-3, with 7 bases that match TRBD1. J gave up 1 base and V 2 bases, and 6 bases lay outside the gene matches. The CDR3 has 16 amino acids. Germline CDR1 reads LNHNV; CDR2 reads YYDKDF (reference sequence). The CDR3 DNA reads as TGTGCCACCAGCAGAACCCCAGGGACAGGCACAGATACGCAGTATTTT. It codes for CATSRTPGTGTDTQYF. The variable domain in full, with the rest retrieved from reference TRBV15 and TRBJ2-3, is DAMVIQNPRYQVTQFGKPVTLSCSQTLNHNVMYWYQQKSSQAPKLLFHYYDKDFNNEADTPDNFQSRRPNTSFCFLDIRSPGLGDTAMYLCATSRTPGTGTDTQYFGPGTRLTVL.

This clonotype has a handful of counts. This chain connects TRBV24-1 to TRBJ2-3; 9 bases fit TRBD1. The CDR3 is made up of 15 amino acids. The V segment lost 4 bases and the J segment 7 bases; nucleotides outside the gene matches: 8. CDR1 KGHDR and CDR2 SFDVKD come from the germline V gene. The CDR3 coding sequence is TGTGCCACCAGTGACCGGGACAGGGACGGGTATACGCAGTATTTT. Residues: CATSDRDRDGYTQYF.

The CDR3 DNA is TGTGCCAGCAGCTTATTTAGACAGGCGGACTACGAGCAGTACTTC. It translates to CASSLFRQADYEQYF. V usage is TRBV7-8 and J usage is TRBJ2-7; perhaps TRBD1 as D (6 bases). The CDR3 has 15 amino acids. V dropped 2 bases and J dropped 3 bases, with 14 bases sitting between them. The germline V gene has CDR1 SGHVS and CDR2 FQNEAQ.

Remarks on this clonotype: A read error may produce the germline difference seen at one junction end. The CDR3 sequence: CASGLDWDFQVFF. The CDR3, as DNA: TGCGCCAGCGGCTTGGATTGGGACTTTCAGGTTTTCTTT. V gene TRBV5-1 combines with J gene TRBJ1-1, with D possibly TRBD1 on 5 matching bases. CDR1 is SGHRS and CDR2 is YFSETQ in the germline V gene. This CDR3 has 13 amino acids.

This clonotype appeared many times. One end of the junction varies from germline; a read error may be responsible. This rearrangement joins TRBV28 to TRBJ1-5; D gene uncertain. The CDR3 spans 11 residues. In germline, CDR1 is MDHEN, CDR2 SYDVKM. CDR3 sequence (DNA): TGTGCCAGCAGCCTGCGACATCAGCAAGATTTT. This encodes CASSLRHQQDF. Variable domain in full (rest from reference TRBV28 and TRBJ1-5): DVKVTQSSRYLVKRTGEKVFLECVQDMDHENMFWYRQDPGLGLRLIYFSYDVKMKEKGDIPEGYSVSREKKERFSLILESASTNQTSMYLCASSLRHQQDFGDGTRLSIL.

This clonotype occurred a few times. The gene calls are TRBV18 and TRBJ1-1; 7 bases are shared with TRBD1. CDR3 length: 14 amino acids. Germline loops: CDR1 KGHSH, CDR2 LQKENI. Trimming cost V 3 bases and J 5 bases; bases outside gene matches: 6. CDR3 sequence reads: CASSPVTGKTEAFF. The CDR3 DNA reads as TGTGCCAGCTCACCTGTGACAGGGAAAACTGAAGCTTTCTTT. Filled out from reference TRBV18 and TRBJ1-1, the complete variable domain reads NAGVMQNPRHLVRRRGQEARLRCSPMKGHSHVYWYRQLPEEGLKFMVYLQKENIIDESGMPKERFSAEFPKEGPSILRIQQVVRGDSAAYFCASSPVTGKTEAFFGQGTRLTVV.

This chain uses TRBV29-1 with TRBJ1-1; D not resolved. Trimming stripped 5 bases from V and 0 bases from J, with 7 bases between. The length of the CDR3 is 12 residues. The germline V gene encodes CDR1 SQVTM and CDR2 ANQGSEA. CDR3 loop: CSVLVMNTEAFF. CDR3 bases: TGCAGCGTTCTGGTTATGAACACTGAAGCTTTCTTT.

This sequence joins TRBV28 and TRBJ1-3; unclear D gene. V lost 7 bases and J 0 bases, leaving 10 bases between the germline ends. The germline V gene encodes CDR1 MDHEN and CDR2 SYDVKM. This CDR3 has 14 residues. The CDR3 coding sequence is TGTGCCAGCAACAGAGCCAGCTCTGGAAACACCATATATTTT. As protein: CASNRASSGNTIYF. The full variable domain, with the rest looked up from reference TRBV28 and TRBJ1-3, is DVKVTQSSRYLVKRTGEKVFLECVQDMDHENMFWYRQDPGLGLRLIYFSYDVKMKEKGDIPEGYSVSREKKERFSLILESASTNQTSMYLCASNRASSGNTIYFGEGSWLTVV.

This clonotype was seen a few times. The CDR3: CATSRGDTPYEQYV. Written as DNA, the CDR3 is TGTGCCACCAGCAGGGGGGACACCCCCTACGAGCAGTACGTC. The chain recombines TRBV15 with TRBJ2-7, with D perhaps matching TRBD1 (6 bases). There are 14 residues in the CDR3. CDR1 LNHNV and CDR2 YYDKDF come from the germline V gene (reference sequence). The V end was cut by 3 bases, the J end by 2 bases, with 11 bases between.

In regard to this clonotype: A clone one base away is much larger, so this may be a read error. V and J are TRBV9 and TRBJ2-2, with 8 bases aligning to TRBD1. Trimming took 4 bases from V and 5 from J; bases not matched to a gene: 1. Per the germline V gene, CDR1 is SGDLS and CDR2 is YYNGEE. This CDR3 contains 13 residues. CDR3 DNA: TGTGCCAGCAGCAGGGACAGGACCGGGGAGCTGTTTTTT. It is translated as CASSRDRTGELFF.

This sequence joins TRBV28 and TRBJ1-5, with unresolved D. In germline, CDR1 is MDHEN, CDR2 SYDVKM. This CDR3 has 14 residues. Trimming shortened V by 5 bases and J by 7 bases, and 15 bases separated the two germline ends. Here the CDR3 reads CASSLPEGGQPQHF. The CDR3 DNA follows: TGTGCCAGCAGTCTCCCCGAGGGCGGGCAGCCCCAGCATTTT.

This clonotype was counted a few times. The J gene is TRBJ2-7, the V gene TRBV28, with D hard to call. V was pared by 4 bases and J by 9 bases, with 10 bases between. This CDR3 has 11 amino acids. Per the germline V gene, CDR1 is MDHEN and CDR2 is SYDVKM. CDR3 loop: CASSSPGRQYF. Here the CDR3 DNA reads TGTGCCAGCAGTTCGCCGGGTCGGCAGTACTTC.

V gene TRBV28 combines with J gene TRBJ2-2; D possibly corresponds to TRBD2 (6 bases). V dropped 1 base and J dropped 7 bases, with 7 bases sitting between them. The germline V gene has CDR1 MDHEN and CDR2 SYDVKM. The CDR3 consists of 13 residues. CDR3 residues: CASSLSGVGELFF. CDR3 DNA: TGTGCCAGCAGTTTATCGGGGGTCGGGGAGCTGTTTTTT.

This clonotype has a handful of counts. The genes are TRBV7-9 and TRBJ2-3, with unresolved D. CDR1 and CDR2 from the germline V gene are SEHNR and FQNEAQ (reference sequence). The CDR3 has 16 amino acids. Trimming took off 6 bases at V and 1 base at J, with 17 bases between the two ends. The CDR3 here is CASRGPGHRGTDTQYF. In DNA, the CDR3 is TGTGCCAGCAGGGGCCCGGGCCACCGGGGCACAGATACGCAGTATTTT. Together with reference TRBV7-9 and TRBJ2-3, the CDR3 gives the full variable domain: DTGVSQNPRHKITKRGQNVTFRCDPISEHNRLYWYRQTLGQGPEFLTYFQNEAQLEKSRLLSDRFSAERPKGSFSTLEIQRTEQGDSAMYLCASRGPGHRGTDTQYFGPGTRLTVL.